Shown below are 31 T cell receptor beta chains from a single sample sequenced in a study of PD-L1 blockade in urothelial cancer. Time point here: peripheral blood 6 weeks after treatment start. The data were produced by immunoSEQ multiplex PCR, yet TCRdb's version contains in-frame clones alone and is incomplete. The sample contains about 29,000 clones, around four fifths of which appear only once. Here the sequenced sample was PBMCs, taken around atezolizumab (anti-PD-L1) treatment. These receptors were collected from a man aged 65-85 years with urothelial cancer.

The V gene is TRBV7-2, the J gene TRBJ1-4, with 8 bases fitting TRBD1. Unmatched junction bases numbered 5, after V lost 5 bases and J lost 0 bases. CDR1 and CDR2 from the germline V gene are SGHTA and FQGNSA. This CDR3 has 16 amino acids. The CDR3 sequence: CASSPGQGATNEKLFF. The CDR3 DNA reads as TGTGCCAGCAGCCCCGGACAGGGAGCAACTAATGAAAAACTGTTTTTT.

This chain links TRBV28 with TRBJ2-1; 8 nucleotides align to TRBD2. Germline CDR1 reads MDHEN; CDR2 reads SYDVKM. The CDR3 covers 14 residues. V dropped 3 bases and J dropped 9; count of bases not matched to a gene: 7. The CDR3 DNA reads as TGTGCCAGCAGTTTGAGCGGGAGTGGTGGTGAGCAGTTCTTC. Protein: CASSLSGSGGEQFF.

This clone occurred once. The rearrangement joins TRBV7-9 to TRBJ2-3; maybe TRBD1 (6 bases). This CDR3 comprises 17 residues. V dropped 4 bases and J dropped 0 bases, with 17 bases sitting between them. The germline gives CDR1 SEHNR, CDR2 FQNEAQ (reference sequence). The CDR3 sequence is CASSSVWRTASTDTQYF. In DNA, the CDR3 is TGTGCCAGCAGCTCGGTTTGGAGGACAGCTAGCACAGATACGCAGTATTTT.

This CDR3 is CASSPRTVLSAEAFF. In DNA form, the CDR3 reads TGTGCCAGCAGCCCCCGAACGGTGTTATCGGCTGAAGCTTTCTTT. The chain joins TRBV13 to TRBJ1-1, with D unclear. Germline V CDR1 and CDR2: PRHDT, FYEKMQ (reference sequence). Trimming stripped 5 bases from V and 6 bases from J, with 19 bases between. The CDR3 extends over 15 amino acids.

Of note for this clone: One end of the junction fails to match germline, which may point to a read error. This chain links TRBV4-2 with TRBJ2-5; 7 bases match TRBD1. This CDR3 contains 14 residues. CDR1 is LGHNA and CDR2 is YNFKEQ in the germline V gene. The DNA of the CDR3 is TGTGCCAGCAGGCAAGGGACAGTCCAAGAGACCCAGTACTTC. Protein product: CASRQGTVQETQYF.

This sequence joins TRBV7-2 and TRBJ2-1; TRBD2 aligns across 15 bases. This CDR3 has 15 residues. The V segment lost 4 bases and the J segment 8 bases; nucleotides outside the gene matches: 3. Germline CDR1 SGHTA, CDR2 FQGNSA. The CDR3 region is CASSWGLAGGYEQFF. CDR3 coding DNA: TGTGCCAGCAGCTGGGGACTAGCGGGAGGTTATGAGCAGTTCTTC. Filled out from reference TRBV7-2 and TRBJ2-1, the complete variable domain reads GAGVSQSPSNKVTEKGKDVELRCDPISGHTALYWYRQSLGQGLEFLIYFQGNSAPDKSGLPSDRFSAERTGGSVSTLTIQRTQQEDSAVYLCASSWGLAGGYEQFFGPGTRLTVL.

V gene TRBV7-2 combines with J gene TRBJ2-5, with a possible D match to TRBD2 (7 bases). The CDR3 consists of 15 residues. V lost 5 bases, J lost 4 bases, and 17 bases lay in between. In germline, CDR1 is SGHTA, CDR2 FQGNSA. The chain's CDR3 is CASSPPGGLRETQYF. As DNA, the CDR3 is TGTGCCAGCAGCCCCCCCGGGGGGCTGCGAGAGACCCAGTACTTC.

CDR3 loop: CAISESRTNQPQHF. In DNA, the CDR3 is TGTGCCATCAGTGAGTCTCGGACAAATCAGCCCCAGCATTTT. The V call is TRBV10-3, the J call TRBJ1-5; D might be TRBD1 (5 bases). This CDR3 is 14 amino acids long. Germline CDR1 and CDR2: ENHRY and SYGVKD. Trimming removed 0 bases from V and 4 bases from J, with 7 bases in between.

The chain uses TRBV5-1 and TRBJ1-1; tentative D call: TRBD1 (5 bases). Trimming left V 1 base short and J 3 bases short, with 13 bases between. Germline V gene lookup returns CDR1 SGHRS and CDR2 YFSETQ. This CDR3 is built from 15 residues. The CDR3 region has the DNA TGCGCCAGCAGCTTGTTGGGGGGGAGACACACTGAAGCTTTCTTT. Protein sequence: CASSLLGGRHTEAFF.

This clone appeared a single time. J is TRBJ2-7 and V is TRBV7-2, with a weak D call TRBD1 (6 bases). Germline V gives CDR1 SGHTA, CDR2 FQGNSA. V was shortened by 2 bases and J by 0 bases, with 14 bases between the two germline ends. The CDR3 contains 16 residues. Written as DNA, the CDR3 is TGTGCCAGCAGCTTACAGGGGCGGCCGAGCTCCTACGAGCAGTACTTC. Translating it yields CASSLQGRPSSYEQYF. Full variable domain (missing parts from reference TRBV7-2 and TRBJ2-7): GAGVSQSPSNKVTEKGKDVELRCDPISGHTALYWYRQSLGQGLEFLIYFQGNSAPDKSGLPSDRFSAERTGGSVSTLTIQRTQQEDSAVYLCASSLQGRPSSYEQYFGPGTRLTVT.

The J gene is TRBJ2-1, the V gene TRBV19; no reliable D call. Trimming left V 5 bases short and J 4 bases short, with 12 bases between. Germline CDR1 reads LNHDA; CDR2 reads SQIVND (reference sequence). The CDR3 runs to 14 residues. CDR3 protein: CASSASGGYNEQFF. The CDR3 nucleotides read TGTGCCAGTAGTGCGTCGGGTGGATACAATGAGCAGTTCTTC.

This sequence joins TRBV5-1 and TRBJ1-3; tentative D call: TRBD1 (6 bases). The V gene lost 4 bases and the J gene lost 3 bases, with 17 bases spanning the gap. Germline lookup yields CDR1 SGHRS and CDR2 YFSETQ. This CDR3 is built from 16 residues. The DNA of the CDR3 is TGCGCCAGCAGCCCCCATGGGGGGGCCGTTGGAAACACCATATATTTT. It encodes CASSPHGGAVGNTIYF.

The chain joins TRBV20-1 to TRBJ2-1; 8 bases line up with TRBD1. The CDR3 loop spans 11 amino acids. With 5 bases clipped from V and 15 bases from J, the junction kept 9 bases outside the gene matches. Germline V lookup: CDR1 DFQATT, CDR2 SNEGSKA (reference sequence). As DNA, the CDR3 is TGCAGTGCTCCCAGGACAGGGCGATGGTTCTTC. Its protein product is CSAPRTGRWFF.

In the case of this clone: The missing conserved phenylalanine or tryptophan at the end of this CDR3 makes a read error likely. Because the CDR3's place on the DNA is in doubt, the DNA is left out and the CDR3 is given as listed by TCRdb. The genes are TRBV7-2 and TRBJ2-7; the table's D call, TRBD2, has no DNA check behind it. Germline-derived CDR1 and CDR2 are SGHTA and FQGNSA. The length of the CDR3 is 12 amino acids, counting both ends. The CDR3 region is CASSSGTVGRED.

The chain carries TRBV12-2 and TRBJ2-2; TRBD1, the table's D call, was not compared with the DNA. TRBV12-2 is a pseudogene segment. The CDR3 consists of 17 residues. CDR3 sequence: CASRLGGDRGNTGELFF. The DNA for the CDR3 is TGTGCAAGTCGCTTAGGCGGGGACAGGGGGAACACCGGGGAGCTGTTTTTT.

The chain employs TRBV19 and TRBJ1-5; unclear D gene. V was clipped by 5 bases and J by 3 bases, with 5 bases between them. The germline V gene encodes CDR1 LNHDA and CDR2 SQIVND (reference sequence). CDR3 length equals 12 residues. CDR3 region: CASSRANQPQHF. CDR3 coding DNA: TGTGCCAGTAGTCGAGCCAATCAGCCCCAGCATTTT.

The V and J genes are TRBV5-1 and TRBJ2-1, with D tentatively TRBD2 (5 bases). Trimming cost V 0 bases and J 8 bases, with 9 bases left between them. The germline gives CDR1 SGHRS, CDR2 YFSETQ. The CDR3 contains 13 residues. The CDR3 region is CASSLDGNDEQFF. The CDR3 bases are TGCGCCAGCAGCTTGGACGGGAATGATGAGCAGTTCTTC.

V gene TRBV6-6 combines with J gene TRBJ1-4, with a tentative D call TRBD1 (6 bases). Trimming cost V 4 bases and J 4 bases, with 10 bases left between them. CDR1 and CDR2 (germline): MNHNY, SVGAGI (reference sequence). The CDR3 consists of 14 residues. The CDR3, as DNA: TGTGCCAGCAGTTTCAGGGGAAATAATGAAAAACTGTTTTTT. This translates into CASSFRGNNEKLFF.

This chain connects TRBV4-3 to TRBJ1-6, with D uncertain. Germline CDR1 is LGHNA and CDR2 is YSLEER. Trimming cost V 1 base and J 6 bases, with 13 bases left between them. The CDR3 contains 16 residues. The CDR3 loop reads CASSQGLNYANSPLHF. CDR3 DNA sequence: TGCGCCAGCAGCCAAGGGCTCAATTATGCTAATTCACCCCTCCACTTT.

This chain connects TRBV2 to TRBJ2-7, with 8 bases identical to TRBD2. CDR1 is SNHLY and CDR2 is FYNNEI in the germline V gene. The CDR3 loop spans 13 amino acids. J lost 6 bases, V lost 7 bases, and 8 bases had no gene match. CDR3 region: CASTLGLGGEQYF. The CDR3 nucleotides are TGTGCCAGCACCCTGGGACTAGGGGGCGAGCAGTACTTC.

The chain is built from TRBV7-9 and TRBJ1-1, with D perhaps matching TRBD1 (6 bases). Germline V CDR1 and CDR2: SEHNR, FQNEAQ (reference sequence). V lost 8 bases to trimming and J lost 2 bases, with 12 bases between them. The CDR3 contains 13 residues. The CDR3 sequence is CASLRGGNTEAFF. The CDR3 coding sequence is TGTGCCAGCCTAAGGGGGGGAAACACTGAAGCTTTCTTT.

V usage is TRBV28 and J usage is TRBJ2-7; 9 nucleotides agree with TRBD2. V lost 5 bases, J lost 4 bases, and 12 bases stayed unmatched. The CDR3 length is 16 residues. CDR1 and CDR2 (germline): MDHEN, SYDVKM. The CDR3 DNA is TGTGCCAGCAGTCTCCCTGGGCGGGAGGGCTTGTACGAGCAGTACTTC. It is translated as CASSLPGREGLYEQYF. Using reference TRBV28 and TRBJ2-7 for the parts outside the CDR3, the full variable domain is DVKVTQSSRYLVKRTGEKVFLECVQDMDHENMFWYRQDPGLGLRLIYFSYDVKMKEKGDIPEGYSVSREKKERFSLILESASTNQTSMYLCASSLPGREGLYEQYFGPGTRLTVT.

This chain connects TRBV27 to TRBJ2-7, with D possibly being TRBD1 (6 bases). From germline, CDR1 is MNHEY and CDR2 SMNVEV (reference sequence). The CDR3 is 14 amino acids. Trimming removed 6 bases at V and 5 bases at J, with 17 bases between. The CDR3 region has the DNA TGTGCCAGCAGGACTCCGGGACAAGGGGACGAGCAGTACTTC. This gives the protein CASRTPGQGDEQYF.

J is TRBJ1-3 and V is TRBV2; 8 bases align to TRBD1. In germline, CDR1 is SNHLY, CDR2 FYNNEI. This CDR3 has 17 residues. V lost 5 bases to trimming and J lost 3 bases; unmatched junction nucleotides: 12. The CDR3 DNA reads TGTGCCAGCAGTTCAGGGGGCGCGGGTTCGGTTGGAAACACCATATATTTT. The encoded protein is CASSSGGAGSVGNTIYF. The variable domain in full, with the rest retrieved from reference TRBV2 and TRBJ1-3, is EPEVTQTPSHQVTQMGQEVILRCVPISNHLYFYWYRQILGQKVEFLVSFYNNEISEKSEIFDDQFSVERPDGSNFTLKIRSTKLEDSAMYFCASSSGGAGSVGNTIYFGEGSWLTVV.

The V call is TRBV2, the J call TRBJ2-1, with D possibly TRBD1 on 5 matching bases. The CDR3 spans 12 residues. Germline values: CDR1 SNHLY, CDR2 FYNNEI. The V end was cut by 2 bases, the J end by 16 bases, with 15 bases between. The CDR3 DNA sequence: TGTGCCAGCAGTGAAAGACTGAGACAGAGCTTCTTC. Translated, it gives CASSERLRQSFF.

This clone was recorded only once. The chain has TRBV9 and TRBJ1-2; 12 nucleotides line up with TRBD1. CDR3 size: 15 residues. Germline CDR1 is SGDLS and CDR2 is YYNGEE. V was clipped by 3 bases and J by 8 bases; unmatched bases: 8. Written as DNA, the CDR3 is TGTGCCAGCAGCGATACCGGGACAGGGGGCGAGGGCTACACCTTC. Residues: CASSDTGTGGEGYTF. Using reference TRBV9 and TRBJ1-2 for the parts outside the CDR3, the full variable domain is DSGVTQTPKHLITATGQRVTLRCSPRSGDLSVYWYQQSLDQGLQFLIQYYNGEERAKGNILERFSAQQFPDLHSELNLSSLELGDSALYFCASSDTGTGGEGYTFGSGTRLTVV.

This chain connects TRBV29-1 to TRBJ1-4; 8 bases match TRBD1. The trim removed 6 bases at V and 3 bases at J, leaving 6 bases unmatched. The CDR3 sequence is 14 residues long. CDR1 is SQVTM, CDR2 ANQGSEA, per germline. The CDR3 DNA follows: TGCAGCGTCGCGGGGGACAGGCCTAATGAAAAACTGTTTTTT. Translated: CSVAGDRPNEKLFF.

The CDR3 region has the DNA TGTGCCAGCTCCCCGGGGACAGGGATCATCGACGAGCAGTACTTC. Translated, it gives CASSPGTGIIDEQYF. V usage is TRBV18 and J usage is TRBJ2-7; 9 nucleotides match TRBD1. Germline V gene lookup returns CDR1 KGHSH and CDR2 LQKENI. This CDR3 is built from 15 residues. Germline trimming cut 6 bases from V and 5 bases from J; bases unmatched to any gene: 11.

The CDR3 here is CASSLRGTGSAGELFF. CDR3 nucleotides: TGTGCCAGCAGTTTACGTGGGACAGGGTCCGCCGGGGAGCTGTTTTTT. The chain joins TRBV28 to TRBJ2-2, with 9 bases matching TRBD1. CDR3 size: 16 residues. Germline-derived CDR1 and CDR2 are MDHEN and SYDVKM. Trimming took 2 bases from V and 6 from J; bases not matched to a gene: 7.

Concerning this clone itself: Other DNA sequences in the same sample also yield this CDR3. This CDR3 is CASSQARTGGTEAFF. The CDR3 DNA sequence: TGCGCCAGCAGCCAGGCGCGGACAGGGGGCACTGAAGCTTTCTTT. The rearrangement joins TRBV4-3 to TRBJ1-1; 10 bases match TRBD1. Germline CDR1 and CDR2: LGHNA and YSLEER. There are 15 residues in the CDR3. Germline trimming cut 3 bases from V and 4 bases from J; bases unmatched to any gene: 5.

The chain links TRBV5-4 to TRBJ2-2, with D possibly TRBD1 on 5 matching bases. CDR1 and CDR2 (germline): SGHNT, YYREEE (reference sequence). Trimming cost V 2 bases and J 3 bases, with 11 bases left between them. CDR3 length equals 15 residues. The CDR3 is CASSFWGFYTGELFF. The CDR3 nucleotides are TGTGCCAGCAGCTTCTGGGGCTTTTACACCGGGGAGCTGTTTTTT.